Shown below are 29 T cell receptor beta chains from a single sample sequenced in a study of blood T cell repertoires in COVID-19. This table comes from immunoSEQ multiplex PCR, and its TCRdb copy is limited to in-frame clones, with some not included. The sample consists of roughly 250,000 clones, 70% to 85% of them appearing once. The specimen sequenced was peripheral blood. The receptors shown here come from a woman over 75 with active or convalescent COVID-19.

The sample holds one count of this clone. The chain has TRBV5-1 and TRBJ1-3, with D possibly TRBD1 on 5 matching bases. The CDR3 runs to 14 residues. The germline V gene has CDR1 SGHRS and CDR2 YFSETQ. Trimming shortened V by 5 bases and J by 4 bases, and 13 bases separated the two germline ends. The DNA for the CDR3 is TGCGCCAGCAGTCTGGAGGGGTTCGGAAACACCATATATTTT. Protein: CASSLEGFGNTIYF.

V is TRBV19 and J is TRBJ2-3, with D perhaps matching TRBD2 (6 bases). V lost 0 bases to trimming and J lost 6 bases, with 13 bases between them. Germline-derived CDR1 and CDR2 are LNHDA and SQIVND (reference sequence). The CDR3 has 15 amino acids. DNA of the CDR3: TGTGCCAGTAGTATAGAGGGGGGAATGGGGGATACGCAGTATTTT. Protein: CASSIEGGMGDTQYF.

The V and J genes are TRBV5-1 and TRBJ1-2; 11 bases line up with TRBD1. Looked up from germline, CDR1 is SGHRS and CDR2 is YFSETQ. V gave up 4 bases and J gave up 4 bases; unmatched junction bases: 6. The CDR3 has 15 amino acids. The CDR3 here is CASSEDRGPVYGYTF. The DNA of the CDR3 is TGCGCCAGCAGCGAGGACAGGGGGCCTGTCTATGGCTACACCTTC.

The V gene is TRBV5-1, the J gene TRBJ2-1; TRBD2 matches 8 bases. The CDR3 consists of 23 residues. CDR1 is SGHRS and CDR2 is YFSETQ in the germline V gene. The junction had 27 bases not matched to a gene; V was cut back by 0 bases and J by 4 bases. CDR3 protein: CASSLGVPGLDWRVSPRYNEQFF. CDR3 sequence (DNA): TGCGCCAGCAGCTTGGGGGTGCCGGGACTAGATTGGAGGGTGTCCCCGCGATACAATGAGCAGTTCTTC.

The chain is built from TRBV27 and TRBJ1-2; the match to TRBD1 covers 11 bases. The CDR3 sequence is 16 residues long. Germline V gene lookup returns CDR1 MNHEY and CDR2 SMNVEV (reference sequence). The V and J ends lost 2 bases and 8 bases, in that order; junction bases with no gene match: 10. The CDR3 DNA is TGTGCCAGCAGTTTAGGTCCCGGGACAGGGGGACGGGGCTACACCTTC. Protein sequence: CASSLGPGTGGRGYTF.

This chain uses TRBV5-1 with TRBJ1-4, with D unclear. Germline V CDR1 and CDR2: SGHRS, YFSETQ. The CDR3 has 13 residues. Trimming removed 2 bases from V and 3 bases from J, with 5 bases in between. For the CDR3, the DNA is TGCGCCAGCAGCTTTCAGGCTAATGAAAAACTGTTTTTT. The encoded protein is CASSFQANEKLFF.

The count of this clone is one. V gene TRBV2 combines with J gene TRBJ2-2; TRBD1 matches at 8 bases. The V and J ends lost 8 bases and 3 bases, in that order; junction bases with no gene match: 5. CDR3 length: 14 amino acids. In germline, CDR1 is SNHLY, CDR2 FYNNEI. CDR3 DNA: TGTGCCAGCTACTTACAGGGGGACACCGGGGAGCTGTTTTTT. Translating it yields CASYLQGDTGELFF.

The V and J genes are TRBV6-5 and TRBJ1-2; D is unresolved. The germline CDR1 and CDR2 sequences are MNHEY and SVGAGI. The V and J ends lost 2 bases and 4 bases respectively, with 17 bases between them. This CDR3 has 16 residues. The CDR3 loop reads CASSYSGSLGGYGYTF. The CDR3 DNA reads as TGTGCCAGCAGTTACAGCGGATCTTTGGGTGGCTATGGCTACACCTTC.

V usage is TRBV30 and J usage is TRBJ1-3; D uncertain. The length of the CDR3 is 13 residues. Germline loops: CDR1 GTSNPN, CDR2 SVGIG (reference sequence). V was shortened by 3 bases and J by 0 bases, with 6 bases between the two germline ends. CDR3 nucleotides: TGTGCCTGGAGCTTGAGCTCTGGAAACACCATATATTTT. Amino acids: CAWSLSSGNTIYF.

This sequence joins TRBV6-2 or TRBV6-3 and TRBJ2-7, with 11 bases that match TRBD1. The CDR3 has 17 amino acids. Per the germline V gene, CDR1 is MNHEY and CDR2 is SVGEGT. Trimming removed 5 bases from V and 5 bases from J; junction bases left unmatched: 14. The CDR3 loop reads CASSKPEGQGVFHEQYF. CDR3 coding DNA: TGTGCCAGCAGTAAACCTGAGGGACAGGGGGTGTTCCACGAGCAGTACTTC.

The V call is TRBV7-9, the J call TRBJ2-5; weak D call: TRBD2 (5 bases). Trimming removed 0 bases from V and 5 bases from J, with 7 bases in between. This CDR3 is built from 13 residues. In germline, CDR1 is SEHNR, CDR2 FQNEAQ (reference sequence). The CDR3 protein is CASSLAGVETQYF. CDR3 coding DNA: TGTGCCAGCAGCTTAGCGGGAGTGGAGACCCAGTACTTC.

The chain links TRBV5-8 to TRBJ1-1; D is ambiguous. Germline-derived CDR1 and CDR2 are SGHTS and YDEGEE. V lost 1 base and J lost 5, with 9 bases in between. CDR3 size: 13 residues. The CDR3 loop is CASSLIGETEAFF. The CDR3 bases are TGTGCCAGCAGCTTGATTGGTGAGACTGAAGCTTTCTTT. The full variable domain, its missing parts supplied by reference TRBV5-8 and TRBJ1-1, is EAGVTQSPTHLIKTRGQQATLRCSPISGHTSVYWYQQALGLGLQFLLWYDEGEERNRGNFPPRFSGRQFPNYSSELNVNALELEDSALYLCASSLIGETEAFFGQGTRLTVV.

The rearrangement links TRBV2 to TRBJ1-1; TRBD1 matches 8 bases. V lost 4 bases to trimming and J lost 3 bases; unmatched junction nucleotides: 7. The CDR3 runs 15 residues. Germline CDR1 SNHLY, CDR2 FYNNEI. CDR3 sequence (DNA): TGTGCCAGCAGTGCTAACGGACAGGGCCACACTGAAGCTTTCTTT. Translating gives CASSANGQGHTEAFF.

The chain uses TRBV6-5 and TRBJ1-4, with D uncertain. V was trimmed by 6 bases and J by 8 bases, leaving 10 bases between them. There are 12 residues in the CDR3. From germline, CDR1 is MNHEY and CDR2 SVGAGI. DNA of the CDR3: TGTGCCAGCAGCAGAAGAGGGGAAAAACTGTTTTTT. It encodes CASSRRGEKLFF.

The chain employs TRBV27 and TRBJ2-2, with 8 nucleotides matching TRBD2. Trimming cost V 2 bases and J 1 base; bases outside gene matches: 0. Germline V lookup: CDR1 MNHEY, CDR2 SMNVEV (reference sequence). The CDR3 is 15 residues long. CDR3 region: CASSLAGGNTGELFF. DNA for the CDR3: TGTGCCAGCAGTTTAGCGGGGGGGAACACCGGGGAGCTGTTTTTT.

This clone was found once. The chain couples TRBV5-1 to TRBJ2-1, with 9 bases lining up with TRBD2. The CDR3 sequence is 16 residues long. Germline CDR1 reads SGHRS; CDR2 reads YFSETQ. J gave up 7 bases and V 4 bases, and 12 bases lay outside the gene matches. The CDR3 reads CASSAIGAGGLNEQFF. In nucleotides, the CDR3 is TGCGCCAGCAGCGCTATTGGAGCGGGGGGTCTGAATGAGCAGTTCTTC.

This clone was recorded a few times. The V call is TRBV19, the J call TRBJ2-1; TRBD2 agrees at 7 bases. With 10 bases clipped from V and 6 bases from J, the junction kept 9 bases outside the gene matches. CDR3 length equals 13 residues. Per the germline V gene, CDR1 is LNHDA and CDR2 is SQIVND (reference sequence). DNA for the CDR3: TGTGCCACAACCGGGACTATTCTCAATGAGCAGTTCTTC. Its protein is CATTGTILNEQFF.

The genes are TRBV20-1 and TRBJ2-7; TRBD2 aligns across 11 bases. From germline, CDR1 is DFQATT and CDR2 SNEGSKA (reference sequence). This CDR3 region has 16 residues. Germline trimming cut 3 bases from V and 2 bases from J; bases unmatched to any gene: 9. CDR3 residues: CSASGLAGGGTYEQYF. In nucleotides, the CDR3 is TGCAGTGCTAGTGGGCTAGCGGGAGGAGGTACCTACGAGCAGTACTTC.

The chain combines TRBV6-1 with TRBJ1-4; 7 bases line up with TRBD1. V shed 2 bases, J shed 8 bases, and the junction held 8 bases outside the gene matches. There are 15 residues in the CDR3. In germline, CDR1 is MNHNS, CDR2 SASEGT. This CDR3 is CASSEFTGAGEKLFF. The DNA for the CDR3 is TGTGCCAGCAGTGAATTCACAGGGGCAGGCGAAAAACTGTTTTTT.

The chain joins TRBV11-1 to TRBJ1-4, with D possibly matching TRBD1 (6 bases). This CDR3 comprises 14 residues. Per germline, CDR1 SGHAT and CDR2 FQDESV (reference sequence). V was trimmed by 5 bases and J by 7 bases, leaving 14 bases between them. The CDR3 region has the DNA TGTGCCAGCAGCCGATCGGGACAAAGTGAAAAACTGTTTTTT. Amino acids: CASSRSGQSEKLFF.

The rearrangement links TRBV28 to TRBJ1-2, with 7 bases that match TRBD1. J lost 8 bases, V lost 5 bases, and 11 bases had no gene match. This CDR3 comprises 14 residues. CDR1 and CDR2 (germline): MDHEN, SYDVKM. The CDR3: CASSLLGQSLGYTF. The CDR3 DNA reads TGTGCCAGCAGTCTACTGGGACAGAGCCTGGGCTACACCTTC.

V is TRBV30 and J is TRBJ2-7, with TRBD1 matching over 9 bases. V was clipped by 8 bases and J by 5 bases; unmatched bases: 10. The germline V gene has CDR1 GTSNPN and CDR2 SVGIG (reference sequence). CDR3 length equals 13 residues. The CDR3 region has the DNA TGTGCCGGCAACATGGGACAGGGTAACGAGCAGTACTTC. Translation: CAGNMGQGNEQYF.

The chain joins TRBV6-5 to TRBJ1-1, with no clear D. CDR3 length equals 13 residues. From germline, CDR1 is MNHEY and CDR2 SVGAGI. The ends were cut back, 6 bases at V and 0 bases at J, with 8 bases in the middle. This CDR3 is CASRNQVNTEAFF. The DNA for the CDR3 is TGTGCCAGCAGGAACCAGGTGAACACTGAAGCTTTCTTT.

The V gene is TRBV6-1, the J gene TRBJ1-5, with TRBD1 as a possible D gene (5 bases). CDR3 length: 15 amino acids. V was cut by 2 bases and J by 9 bases, with 17 bases left in between. Germline CDR1 and CDR2: MNHNS and SASEGT. This CDR3 reads CASSESGLNLGPQHF. The CDR3 DNA reads as TGTGCCAGCAGTGAATCGGGACTCAACCTTGGGCCCCAGCATTTT.

The chain employs TRBV7-2 and TRBJ1-2, with 7 bases that match TRBD1. Germline CDR1 SGHTA, CDR2 FQGNSA. The CDR3 loop spans 14 amino acids. The ends lost 5 bases at V and 3 bases at J; junction bases unmatched: 6. CDR3 sequence reads: CASSTFQGDYGYTF. CDR3 DNA sequence: TGTGCCAGCAGCACCTTCCAGGGGGACTATGGCTACACCTTC.

The table lists this clone with a few counts. The rearrangement uses TRBV5-4 and TRBJ2-7; 8 bases match TRBD1. This CDR3 is built from 15 residues. Germline trimming cut 3 bases from V and 0 bases from J; bases unmatched to any gene: 5. Germline assignment: CDR1 SGHNT and CDR2 YYREEE (reference sequence). Written as DNA, the CDR3 is TGTGCCAGCAGCTGGGACAGGAGAAGCTCCTACGAGCAGTACTTC. It translates to CASSWDRRSSYEQYF.

A single count supports this clone. The rearrangement uses TRBV15 and TRBJ2-3, with 8 bases that match TRBD2. Germline-derived CDR1 and CDR2 are LNHNV and YYDKDF (reference sequence). The CDR3 sequence is 15 residues long. The J segment lost 1 base and the V segment lost 2 bases, leaving 2 bases of the junction unmatched. The CDR3 spells CATSRLREGTDTQYF. The CDR3 nucleotides are TGTGCCACCAGCAGATTGCGGGAGGGCACAGATACGCAGTATTTT.

The CDR3: CASKTGGDGYTF. The CDR3 bases are TGTGCCAGTAAAACAGGGGGCGATGGCTACACCTTC. V usage is TRBV2 and J usage is TRBJ1-2, with 9 bases aligning to TRBD1. The CDR3 runs to 12 residues. The V segment lost 9 bases and the J segment 6 bases; nucleotides outside the gene matches: 5. The germline gives CDR1 SNHLY, CDR2 FYNNEI. The variable domain in full, completed from reference TRBV2 and TRBJ1-2, reads EPEVTQTPSHQVTQMGQEVILRCVPISNHLYFYWYRQILGQKVEFLVSFYNNEISEKSEIFDDQFSVERPDGSNFTLKIRSTKLEDSAMYFCASKTGGDGYTFGSGTRLTVV.

Only a few counts were recorded for this clone. CDR3: CATGTGVGYTF. The CDR3 bases are TGTGCCACCGGGACAGGGGTTGGCTACACCTTC. This chain uses TRBV19 with TRBJ1-2; 10 nucleotides agree with TRBD1. CDR3 length: 11 residues. The V gene's germline CDR1 is LNHDA and CDR2 SQIVND (reference sequence). V shed 10 bases and J 7 bases; nucleotides not matched to a gene: 3.